This passage covers 7 T cell receptor beta chains from one sample sequenced in a study of blood T cell repertoires in COVID-19. Profiling relied on immunoSEQ multiplex PCR, and the TCRdb table lists in-frame clones only, not all of them. Of fewer than 250,000 clones in the sample, approximately 82% are singletons; the top ten hold under 2%. The source material was peripheral blood. These receptors all stem from a woman of 80 years or more with acute or convalescent COVID-19.

With regard to this clone: Within the sample, other DNA sequences also encode this same CDR3. The rearrangement joins TRBV5-1 to TRBJ2-3, with 7 nucleotides matching TRBD2. Germline trimming cut 1 base from V and 1 base from J; bases unmatched to any gene: 0. The CDR3 is 14 residues long. CDR1 SGHRS and CDR2 YFSETQ come from the germline V gene. The CDR3 nucleotides read TGCGCCAGCAGCTTGAGCGGGGGCACAGATACGCAGTATTTT. Protein product: CASSLSGGTDTQYF.

This sequence joins TRBV21-1 and TRBJ1-1. TRBV21-1 is a known pseudogene. This CDR3 is built from 13 residues. This CDR3 reads CASSSHVETEAFF. The DNA of the CDR3 is TGTGCCAGCAGCTCTCATGTAGAAACTGAAGCTTTCTTT.

The chain recombines TRBV28 with TRBJ1-1; 11 bases align to TRBD1. The V gene's germline CDR1 is MDHEN and CDR2 SYDVKM. This CDR3 has 15 amino acids. V shed 6 bases and J 6 bases; nucleotides not matched to a gene: 9. CDR3 nucleotide sequence: TGTGCCAGCAGGTGGCAAGGACAGGGGGCCGCTGAAGCTTTCTTT. This encodes CASRWQGQGAAEAFF.

The J gene is TRBJ1-1, the V gene TRBV2; D ambiguous. V lost 5 bases, J lost 6 bases, and 7 bases lay in between. Germline CDR1 is SNHLY and CDR2 is FYNNEI. The CDR3 length is 11 residues. In nucleotides, the CDR3 is TGTGCCAGCAGTACTCGGGCTGAAGCTTTCTTT. This codes for CASSTRAEAFF. Drawing the rest from reference TRBV2 and TRBJ1-1, the complete variable domain is EPEVTQTPSHQVTQMGQEVILRCVPISNHLYFYWYRQILGQKVEFLVSFYNNEISEKSEIFDDQFSVERPDGSNFTLKIRSTKLEDSAMYFCASSTRAEAFFGQGTRLTVV.

The count of this clone is one. The chain combines TRBV24-1 with TRBJ2-5, with TRBD2 identical over 12 bases. Germline V CDR1 and CDR2: KGHDR, SFDVKD. V shed 6 bases, J shed 5 bases, and the junction held 6 bases outside the gene matches. The CDR3 length is 15 residues. CDR3 sequence (DNA): TGTGCCACCAGTAACCCTAGCGGGAGGGGGGAGACCCAGTACTTC. Translated: CATSNPSGRGETQYF.

This chain connects TRBV5-4 to TRBJ2-7, with TRBD2 matching over 9 bases. Germline CDR1 is SGHNT and CDR2 is YYREEE (reference sequence). Unmatched junction bases numbered 9, after V lost 3 bases and J lost 5 bases. This CDR3 comprises 15 residues. CDR3 sequence: CASSWTGGRAHEQYF. The CDR3 region has the DNA TGTGCCAGCAGCTGGACCGGCGGGAGGGCCCACGAGCAGTACTTC.

This clone was seen a few times. One junction end disagrees with the germline gene, perhaps due to a read error. This sequence joins TRBV18 and TRBJ2-1; D tentatively reads TRBD1 or TRBD2 (9 bases each). This CDR3 spans 18 amino acids. Germline V lookup: CDR1 KGHSH, CDR2 LQKENI. CDR3 region: CASSPRTGVLSSGSKMLF. The CDR3 DNA sequence: TGTGCCAGCTCACCCAGGACAGGGGTCTTAAGTAGCGGGAGCAAGATGCTCTTC.